Listed below are T cell receptor beta chains from one sample, sequenced in a study of regulatory T cells in long-lasting Graves disease. TCRdb re-analysed the multiplex PCR reads in MiXCR, keeping a single row per CDR3 protein. Of 500,000 or so distinct CDR3 sequences listed, 12% to 15% are singletons. Another study also made use of these data, one on T cells in Graves' hyperthyroidism and ophthalmopathy.

This specimen consisted of peripheral blood mononuclear cells (PBMCs), obtained at new diagnosis, from a patient treated with antithyroid drugs. These TCRs come from a woman in her forties or fifties with Graves disease. Each CDR3 is given without its conserved first and last residue.

J gene: TRBJ2-7; V gene: TRBV13; CDR3 protein: ASSGDRDSYEQY
J gene: TRBJ1-2; V gene: TRBV19; CDR3 protein: ASSSHTPSTSGYGYT
J gene: TRBJ2-7; V gene: TRBV5-1; CDR3 protein: ASSLGGPISSYEQY
J gene: TRBJ2-3; V gene: TRBV28; CDR3 protein: ASSFSAGAARDTQY
J gene: TRBJ2-7; V gene: TRBV27; CDR3 protein: ASSLHGSYEQY
J gene: TRBJ1-5; V gene: TRBV10-3; CDR3 protein: AISESHRGWGQPQH
J gene: TRBJ2-4; V gene: TRBV7-3; CDR3 protein: ASSLGLAGGLDIQY
J gene: TRBJ2-5; V gene: TRBV20-1; CDR3 protein: SARGTIPRSGGGFVVERETQY
J gene: TRBJ2-5; V gene: TRBV6-1; CDR3 protein: ASSEGQGLAGGLETQY
J gene: TRBJ2-7; V gene: TRBV7-9; CDR3 protein: ASSLGSGLNYEQY
J gene: TRBJ1-5; V gene: TRBV6-1; CDR3 protein: AIQIQGTYNQPQH
J gene: TRBJ1-1; V gene: TRBV10-2; CDR3 protein: ASTSSLTFHPEAF
J gene: TRBJ1-2; V gene: TRBV6-2/TRBV6-3; CDR3 protein: ASSSGTGGYGYT
J gene: TRBJ2-7; V gene: TRBV2; CDR3 protein: AGGRGALGYEQY
J gene: TRBJ2-2; V gene: TRBV24-1; CDR3 protein: ATSTNQGTGELF
J gene: TRBJ1-1; V gene: TRBV6-1; CDR3 protein: ARGPRGGDTEAF
J gene: TRBJ2-1; V gene: TRBV30; CDR3 protein: AWSRGLEGNEQF
J gene: TRBJ1-1; V gene: TRBV20-1; CDR3 protein: SAPMNTEAF
J gene: TRBJ2-3; V gene: TRBV15; CDR3 protein: ATSRAVKRSTDTQY
J gene: TRBJ2-3; V gene: TRBV30; CDR3 protein: AWSGRQGATDTQY
J gene: TRBJ2-7; V gene: TRBV7-9; CDR3 protein: ASSARGTYEQY
J gene: TRBJ2-7; V gene: TRBV5-6; CDR3 protein: ASSFGPLGEQY
J gene: TRBJ2-7; V gene: TRBV11-1; CDR3 protein: ASSSGTALSYEQY
J gene: TRBJ2-7; V gene: TRBV7-9; CDR3 protein: ASSPYFLESSYEQY
J gene: TRBJ2-1; V gene: TRBV12-3/TRBV12-4; CDR3 protein: ASRTLVGSRNEQF
J gene: TRBJ2-1; V gene: TRBV2; CDR3 protein: ASSDITSGRYYNEQF
J gene: TRBJ2-1; V gene: TRBV30; CDR3 protein: AWSVLKTPNSYNEQF
J gene: TRBJ1-5; V gene: TRBV28; CDR3 protein: ASSFVQGENQPQH
J gene: TRBJ2-2; V gene: TRBV7-3; CDR3 protein: ASSPSGFSNTGELF
J gene: TRBJ2-5; V gene: TRBV20-1; CDR3 protein: SASSLAGEQETQY
J gene: TRBJ2-5; V gene: TRBV28; CDR3 protein: ASSSIQGTQETQY
J gene: TRBJ2-3; V gene: TRBV19; CDR3 protein: ATRTGQRRGTDTQY
J gene: TRBJ1-5; V gene: TRBV2; CDR3 protein: ASHDREDQPQH
J gene: TRBJ1-2; V gene: TRBV30; CDR3 protein: AWSVDQGIFCGYT
J gene: TRBJ2-5; V gene: TRBV18; CDR3 protein: ASSPGDKETQY
J gene: TRBJ1-2; V gene: TRBV6-5; CDR3 protein: ASSYSGQGRNYGYT
J gene: TRBJ2-7; V gene: TRBV2; CDR3 protein: ASSVDRGHEQY
J gene: TRBJ2-7; V gene: TRBV6-1; CDR3 protein: ASSDAGYEQY
J gene: TRBJ2-1; V gene: TRBV28; CDR3 protein: ASSFLEEYNEQF
J gene: TRBJ1-5; V gene: TRBV6-1; CDR3 protein: ASMGRDNQPQH
J gene: TRBJ2-7; V gene: TRBV28; CDR3 protein: ASSLGETLSEQY
J gene: TRBJ1-1; V gene: TRBV6-1; CDR3 protein: ASKGRDQSLNTEAF
J gene: TRBJ1-4; V gene: TRBV6-2/TRBV6-3; CDR3 protein: ASSSSGTGEKLF
J gene: TRBJ2-2; V gene: TRBV7-9; CDR3 protein: ASSLGRLAGSNTGELF
J gene: TRBJ1-5; V gene: TRBV20-1; CDR3 protein: SARDKAPNQPQH
J gene: TRBJ2-5; V gene: TRBV4-1; CDR3 protein: ASSHQRQGNQETQY
J gene: TRBJ1-3; V gene: TRBV9; CDR3 protein: ASSVADNSGNTIY
J gene: TRBJ1-4; V gene: TRBV20-1; CDR3 protein: SAFWGSDEKLF
J gene: TRBJ2-3; V gene: TRBV18; CDR3 protein: ASSPAGGADTQY
J gene: TRBJ1-1; V gene: TRBV4-1; CDR3 protein: ASSQDFGTEAF
J gene: TRBJ2-6; V gene: TRBV7-9; CDR3 protein: ASSLGGDSGANVLT
J gene: TRBJ2-2; V gene: TRBV20-1; CDR3 protein: SARDLGYTRGELF
J gene: TRBJ2-7; V gene: TRBV29-1; CDR3 protein: SVKGTGGSSYEQY
J gene: TRBJ1-2; V gene: TRBV10-1; CDR3 protein: ASSDSQTYGYT